The entry below gives a single TCR beta chain sequence along with its context. This entry comes from a study of blood T cell repertoires in COVID-19. Study-level background: Italy, Spain and the United States were the sources of the convalescent and acute COVID-19 samples.

Sequencing used immunoSEQ multiplex PCR; TCRdb keeps in-frame clones, though not all of them. This sample has 150,000 to 200,000 clones; 88% occur once, and the top ten carry around 9.5%. Sequencing was done on a sample of PBMCs or T cells enriched from blood (not recorded which). This clonotype was sampled from a woman in her late teens or twenties who had recovered from COVID-19.

In DNA form, the CDR3 reads TGTGCCAGCAGTGCCGGAGGGACGCCCGGGGGGTCACCCCTCCACTTT. Protein sequence: CASSAGGTPGGSPLHF. The chain links TRBV6-4 to TRBJ1-6; D possibly corresponds to TRBD1 (5 bases). The germline CDR1 and CDR2 sequences are MRHNA and SNTAGT. The CDR3 contains 16 residues. V was shortened by 4 bases and J by 10 bases, with 20 bases between the two germline ends.